These T cell receptor beta chains were read from a single sample in a study of T-cell reconstitution after alpha-beta-depleted transplantation in children. TCRdb called the PCR reads again in MiXCR, with one record for every CDR3 protein. Among about 870,000 distinct CDR3 sequences listed, around 15% were seen once. The material was PBMCs, mostly from graft donor cells, obtained 360 days after TCRalphabeta/CD19-depleted stem cell transplant. These receptors originate from a male patient younger than 18 who had a stem cell transplant for acute lymphoblastic leukemia, so the T cells may come from the graft donor. CDR3s include the opening cysteine and the closing phenylalanine or tryptophan. Fields, in order: D gene, V gene, clone size, J gene, CDR3 DNA, CDR3 protein. D genes are given only for firm matches. Some rows have no size entry. The others give once, few or many, or a class for an expanded clone.

D gene: TRBD2; V gene: TRBV4-1; clone size: -; J gene: TRBJ2-1; CDR3 DNA: TGCGCCAGCAGCAACCCCCTTGCGGGGGGGCACAATGAGCAGTTCTTC; CDR3 protein: CASSNPLAGGHNEQFF
D gene: -; V gene: TRBV20-1; clone size: -; J gene: TRBJ2-7; CDR3 DNA: TGCAGTGCAGTGGGCTACGAGCAGTACTTC; CDR3 protein: CSAVGYEQYF
D gene: -; V gene: TRBV3-1; clone size: -; J gene: TRBJ2-1; CDR3 DNA: TGTGCCAGCAGCCTCAAAGTCGAACCCCGCAATGAGCAGTTCTTC; CDR3 protein: CASSLKVEPRNEQFF
D gene: -; V gene: TRBV21-1; clone size: -; J gene: TRBJ2-7; CDR3 DNA: TGTGCCAGCAGCAAAGAGAGGGGACAGAGTTACGAGCAGTACTTC; CDR3 protein: CASSKERGQSYEQYF
D gene: -; V gene: TRBV29-1; clone size: few; J gene: TRBJ1-2; CDR3 DNA: TGCAGCGTTGAAGATTCGAAGAGACTCTATGGCTACACCTTC; CDR3 protein: CSVEDSKRLYGYTF
D gene: -; V gene: TRBV12-3/TRBV12-4; clone size: many; J gene: TRBJ2-1; CDR3 DNA: TGTGCCAGCAGTATTCCAATGACAGGCCGCTCCTACAATGAGCAGTTCTTC; CDR3 protein: CASSIPMTGRSYNEQFF
D gene: -; V gene: TRBV6-1; clone size: once; J gene: TRBJ1-3; CDR3 DNA: TGTGCCAGCAGTGAAAGTCGGACAGGAAACACCATATATTTT; CDR3 protein: CASSESRTGNTIYF
D gene: -; V gene: TRBV7-9; clone size: -; J gene: TRBJ2-3; CDR3 DNA: TGTGCCAGCAGCTTTACCCCGACAGGGAGGGGAGATACGCAGTATTTT; CDR3 protein: CASSFTPTGRGDTQYF
D gene: -; V gene: TRBV7-3; clone size: many; J gene: TRBJ1-1; CDR3 DNA: TGTGCCAGCAGCCCCCCTGGCGTCGCTGAAGCTTTCTTT; CDR3 protein: CASSPPGVAEAFF
D gene: TRBD2; V gene: TRBV18; clone size: few; J gene: TRBJ2-4; CDR3 DNA: TGTGCCAGCTCTCCAAACGTGGGACGGACTAGCCCACAGTACTTC; CDR3 protein: CASSPNVGRTSPQYF
D gene: TRBD2; V gene: TRBV6-1; clone size: many; J gene: TRBJ2-1; CDR3 DNA: TGTGCCAGCCCACCGACTAGCGGGAACCGCTACAATGAGCAGTTCTTC; CDR3 protein: CASPPTSGNRYNEQFF
D gene: -; V gene: TRBV24-1; clone size: few; J gene: TRBJ2-1; CDR3 DNA: TGTGCCACCAGTGATCTCCGTAATCGAAATGAGCAGTTCTTC; CDR3 protein: CATSDLRNRNEQFF
D gene: -; V gene: TRBV5-1; clone size: few; J gene: TRBJ1-2; CDR3 DNA: TGCGCCAGCAGCTTGGCCAGGCGGGGAGAGAACTATGGCTACACCTTC; CDR3 protein: CASSLARRGENYGYTF
D gene: -; V gene: TRBV27; clone size: many; J gene: TRBJ2-7; CDR3 DNA: TGTGCCAGCAGTTTAAATATCTACGAGCAGTACTTC; CDR3 protein: CASSLNIYEQYF
D gene: -; V gene: TRBV11-2; clone size: few; J gene: TRBJ2-7; CDR3 DNA: TGTGCCAGCAGCTTGTCAGGGGCAAGTTGGTACGAGCAGTACTTC; CDR3 protein: CASSLSGASWYEQYF
D gene: -; V gene: TRBV5-5; clone size: few; J gene: TRBJ1-1; CDR3 DNA: TGTGCCAGCAGCTCGCCTGAGGTGAACACTGAAGCTTTCTTT; CDR3 protein: CASSSPEVNTEAFF
D gene: -; V gene: TRBV5-1; clone size: -; J gene: TRBJ2-7; CDR3 DNA: TGCGCCAGCAGCTCCGGACTACTAGACTACGAGCAGTACTTC; CDR3 protein: CASSSGLLDYEQYF
D gene: TRBD1; V gene: TRBV4-1; clone size: many; J gene: TRBJ2-1; CDR3 DNA: TGCGCCAGCAGCCACACCGGGACAGGGTTCTCGGGGCAGTTCTTC; CDR3 protein: CASSHTGTGFSGQFF
D gene: -; V gene: TRBV6-1; clone size: few; J gene: TRBJ2-1; CDR3 DNA: TGTGCCAGCAGTGCACTGGGGGGAGTTAGCTCCTACAATGAGCAGTTCTTC; CDR3 protein: CASSALGGVSSYNEQFF
D gene: -; V gene: TRBV19; clone size: -; J gene: TRBJ2-1; CDR3 DNA: TGTGCCAGTAAGGGGACAAACCTAAATGAGCAGTTCTTC; CDR3 protein: CASKGTNLNEQFF
D gene: -; V gene: TRBV29-1; clone size: -; J gene: TRBJ1-1; CDR3 DNA: TGCAGCGTTGATACTCGGGCAGGGCGAAATGAAGCTTTCTTT; CDR3 protein: CSVDTRAGRNEAFF
D gene: TRBD2; V gene: TRBV12-3/TRBV12-4; clone size: few; J gene: TRBJ2-1; CDR3 DNA: TGTGCCAGCAGTTTAAAGGGATTGGGGGGGAATGAGCAGTTCTTC; CDR3 protein: CASSLKGLGGNEQFF
D gene: -; V gene: TRBV7-6; clone size: few; J gene: TRBJ1-1; CDR3 DNA: TGTGCCAGCAGCTTAGGGGGACGGCTGAACACTGAAGCTTTCTTT; CDR3 protein: CASSLGGRLNTEAFF
D gene: -; V gene: TRBV6-5; clone size: few; J gene: TRBJ1-1; CDR3 DNA: TGTGCCAGCAGGCCACAGGGCAGGCGCACTGAAGCTTTCTTT; CDR3 protein: CASRPQGRRTEAFF
D gene: TRBD2; V gene: TRBV7-3; clone size: few; J gene: TRBJ2-3; CDR3 DNA: TGTGCCAGCAGTTACGTCACTAGCGGGAGTTTAGATACGCAGTATTTT; CDR3 protein: CASSYVTSGSLDTQYF
D gene: TRBD2; V gene: TRBV6-2/TRBV6-3; clone size: -; J gene: TRBJ2-1; CDR3 DNA: TGTGCCAGCAGTTTCCTCCCTAGCGGACCCTCCTACAATGAGCAGTTCTTC; CDR3 protein: CASSFLPSGPSYNEQFF
D gene: TRBD1; V gene: TRBV5-5; clone size: few; J gene: TRBJ2-7; CDR3 DNA: TGTGCCAGCAGCAAAGGGACAGGGACTGACTACGAGCAGTACTTC; CDR3 protein: CASSKGTGTDYEQYF
D gene: TRBD1; V gene: TRBV9; clone size: few; J gene: TRBJ2-7; CDR3 DNA: TGTGCCAGCAGCGCCATAGACAGGGTCTCCGAGCAGTACTTC; CDR3 protein: CASSAIDRVSEQYF
D gene: -; V gene: TRBV19; clone size: few; J gene: TRBJ1-1; CDR3 DNA: TGTGCCAGTAGTCCCACACCGGGAATGAACACTGAAGCTTTCTTT; CDR3 protein: CASSPTPGMNTEAFF
D gene: TRBD2; V gene: TRBV7-2; clone size: -; J gene: TRBJ2-1; CDR3 DNA: TGTGCCAGCAGCTTAGTCTGGACTAGCGGCAATGAGCAGTTCTTC; CDR3 protein: CASSLVWTSGNEQFF
D gene: -; V gene: TRBV5-1; clone size: few; J gene: TRBJ1-2; CDR3 DNA: TGCGCCAGCAGTTCCGGGACCAGCTATGGCTACACCTTC; CDR3 protein: CASSSGTSYGYTF
D gene: TRBD1; V gene: TRBV12-3/TRBV12-4; clone size: -; J gene: TRBJ2-7; CDR3 DNA: TGTGCCAGCAGTTTAGCGCCTGGGACAGGGGGTTTTAACGAGCAGTACTTC; CDR3 protein: CASSLAPGTGGFNEQYF
D gene: -; V gene: TRBV18; clone size: -; J gene: TRBJ2-1; CDR3 DNA: TGTGCCAGCCTATATCGGGGTCGGAATGAGCAGTTCTTC; CDR3 protein: CASLYRGRNEQFF
D gene: -; V gene: TRBV29-1; clone size: many; J gene: TRBJ2-7; CDR3 DNA: TGCAGCGTTGTAAAGGGCTACGAGCAGTACTTC; CDR3 protein: CSVVKGYEQYF
D gene: -; V gene: TRBV12-3/TRBV12-4; clone size: few; J gene: TRBJ2-7; CDR3 DNA: TGTGCCAGCAGTTTAGATCCGAGAAGCTCCTACGAGCAGTACTTC; CDR3 protein: CASSLDPRSSYEQYF